This T cell receptor beta chain derives from a study of control samples from healthy donors and cancer patients (dated by TCRdb to 2019 to 2021). The library was produced with the immunoSEQ multiplex PCR assay. The immuneACCESS repertoire file appears here via TCRdb, limited to in-frame rearrangements. These files lack a portion of the clones; in checked studies, under half of the deficit traces to unresolved V genes, and the cause of the others is not known. This sample gives around 170,000 clones in total; around 88% of them show up just once. Under 5% of the sample belongs to the ten largest clones. On this clone: This receptor's antigen is unknown. The input lacks base qualities; no much larger clone sits a single base away.

Sequenced input: blood. This receptor was identified in a woman in her twenties or thirties in good health.

The CDR3 protein: CASRGNRHKETQYF. The sequence in DNA is TGTGCCAGCAGGGGGAACAGACATAAAGAGACCCAGTACTTC. This sequence uses TRBV2 and TRBJ2-5; the D gene cannot be resolved reliably. Taken from the germline V gene, the CDR1 and CDR2 loops are SNHLY and FYNNEI. V loses 6 bases, J loses 3 bases, and the germline ends lie 14 bases apart. The CDR3 contains 14 residues, cysteine and phenylalanine counted. Only the CDR3 part of the read is kept: 42 bases, read in frame from the first base. The variable domain in full, with residues beyond the CDR3 obtained from the reference TRBV2 and TRBJ2-5 genes, is EPEVTQTPSHQVTQMGQEVILRCVPISNHLYFYWYRQILGQKVEFLVSFYNNEISEKSEIFDDQFSVERPDGSNFTLKIRSTKLEDSAMYFCASRGNRHKETQYFGPGTRLLVL.